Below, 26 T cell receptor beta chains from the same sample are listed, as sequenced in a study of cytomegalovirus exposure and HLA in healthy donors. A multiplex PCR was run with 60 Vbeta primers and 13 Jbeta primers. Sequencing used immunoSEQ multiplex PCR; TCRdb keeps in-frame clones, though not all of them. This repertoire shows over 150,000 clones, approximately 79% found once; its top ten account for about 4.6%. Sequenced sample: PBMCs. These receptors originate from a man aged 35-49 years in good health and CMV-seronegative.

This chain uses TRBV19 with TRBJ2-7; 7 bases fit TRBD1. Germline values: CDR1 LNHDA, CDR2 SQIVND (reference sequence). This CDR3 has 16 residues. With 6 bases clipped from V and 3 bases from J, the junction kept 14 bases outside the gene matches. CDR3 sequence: CASSRTSTGPSYEQYF. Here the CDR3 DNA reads TGTGCCAGTAGCCGAACCTCGACAGGGCCCAGCTACGAGCAGTACTTC.

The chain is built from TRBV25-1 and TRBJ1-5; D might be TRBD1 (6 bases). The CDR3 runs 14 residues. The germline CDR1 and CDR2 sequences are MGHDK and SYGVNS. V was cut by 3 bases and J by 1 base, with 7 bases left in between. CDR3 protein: CASSDQGSNQPQHF. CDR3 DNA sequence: TGTGCCAGCAGTGATCAGGGGAGCAATCAGCCCCAGCATTTT.

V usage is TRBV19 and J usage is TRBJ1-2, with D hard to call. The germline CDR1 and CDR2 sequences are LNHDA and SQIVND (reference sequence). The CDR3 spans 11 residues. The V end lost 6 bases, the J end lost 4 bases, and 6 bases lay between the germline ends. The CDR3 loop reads CASRRGYGYTF. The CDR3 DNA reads TGTGCCAGTAGGCGGGGCTATGGCTACACCTTC. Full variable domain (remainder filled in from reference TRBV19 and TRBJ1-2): DGGITQSPKYLFRKEGQNVTLSCEQNLNHDAMYWYRQDPGQGLRLIYYSQIVNDFQKGDIAEGYSVSREKKESFPLTVTSAQKNPTAFYLCASRRGYGYTFGSGTRLTVV.

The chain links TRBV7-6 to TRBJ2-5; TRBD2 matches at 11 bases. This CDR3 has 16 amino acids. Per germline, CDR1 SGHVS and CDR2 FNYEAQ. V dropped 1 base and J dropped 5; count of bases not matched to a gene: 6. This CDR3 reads CASSLEVSGGAETQYF. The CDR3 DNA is TGTGCCAGCAGCTTAGAAGTTAGCGGGGGGGCTGAGACCCAGTACTTC.

The CDR3 loop reads CASSSDSSSYNEQFF. In DNA form, the CDR3 reads TGTGCCAGTAGTTCAGACTCGAGCTCCTACAATGAGCAGTTCTTC. The V gene is TRBV19, the J gene TRBJ2-1; D not resolved. Germline values: CDR1 LNHDA, CDR2 SQIVND (reference sequence). V was cut by 5 bases and J by 0 bases, with 11 bases left in between. The CDR3 contains 15 residues.

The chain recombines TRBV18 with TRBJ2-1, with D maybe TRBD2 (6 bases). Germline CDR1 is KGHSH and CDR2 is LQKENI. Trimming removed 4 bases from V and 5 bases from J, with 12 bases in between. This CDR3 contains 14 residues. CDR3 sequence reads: CASSRRAEDNEQFF. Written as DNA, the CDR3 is TGTGCCAGCTCACGGAGGGCTGAGGACAATGAGCAGTTCTTC.

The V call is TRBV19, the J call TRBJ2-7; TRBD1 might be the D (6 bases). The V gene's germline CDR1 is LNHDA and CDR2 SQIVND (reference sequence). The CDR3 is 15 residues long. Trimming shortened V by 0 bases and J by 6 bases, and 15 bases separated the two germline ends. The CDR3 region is CASSIDAGAPTEQYF. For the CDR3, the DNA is TGTGCCAGTAGTATAGATGCAGGGGCCCCCACCGAGCAGTACTTC.

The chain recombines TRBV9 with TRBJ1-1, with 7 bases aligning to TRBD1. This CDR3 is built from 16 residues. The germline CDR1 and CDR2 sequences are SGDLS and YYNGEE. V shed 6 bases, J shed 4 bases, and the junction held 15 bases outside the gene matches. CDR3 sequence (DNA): TGTGCCAGCAAATCGAACGACAGGGTTTCTGGCACTGAAGCTTTCTTT. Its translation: CASKSNDRVSGTEAFF.

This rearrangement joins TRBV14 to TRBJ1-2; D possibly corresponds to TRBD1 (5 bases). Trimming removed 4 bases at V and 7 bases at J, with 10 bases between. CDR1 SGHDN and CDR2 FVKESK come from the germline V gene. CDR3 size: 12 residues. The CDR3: CASSPGLLGYTF. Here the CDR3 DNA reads TGTGCCAGCAGCCCGGGACTACTTGGCTACACCTTC.

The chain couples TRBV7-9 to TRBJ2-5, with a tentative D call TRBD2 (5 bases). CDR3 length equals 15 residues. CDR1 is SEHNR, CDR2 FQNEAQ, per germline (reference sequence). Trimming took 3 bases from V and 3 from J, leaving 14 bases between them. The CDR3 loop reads CASSFYSDLKETQYF. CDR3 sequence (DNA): TGTGCCAGCAGCTTTTATAGCGACTTAAAAGAGACCCAGTACTTC.

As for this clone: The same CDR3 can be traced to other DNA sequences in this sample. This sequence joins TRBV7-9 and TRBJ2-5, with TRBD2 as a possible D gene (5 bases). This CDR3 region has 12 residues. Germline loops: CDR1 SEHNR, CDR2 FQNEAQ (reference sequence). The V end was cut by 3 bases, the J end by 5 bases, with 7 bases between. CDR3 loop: CASSLWEETQYF. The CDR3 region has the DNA TGTGCCAGCAGCTTGTGGGAGGAGACCCAGTACTTC. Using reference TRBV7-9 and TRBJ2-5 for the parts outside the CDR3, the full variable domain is DTGVSQNPRHKITKRGQNVTFRCDPISEHNRLYWYRQTLGQGPEFLTYFQNEAQLEKSRLLSDRFSAERPKGSFSTLEIQRTEQGDSAMYLCASSLWEETQYFGPGTRLLVL.

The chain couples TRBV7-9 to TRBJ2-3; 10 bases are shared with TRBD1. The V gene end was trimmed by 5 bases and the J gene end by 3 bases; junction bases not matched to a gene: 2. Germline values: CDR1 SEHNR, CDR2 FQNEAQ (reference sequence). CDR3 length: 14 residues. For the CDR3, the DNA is TGTGCCAGCAGCAGGACAGGGGGGACAGATACGCAGTATTTT. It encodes CASSRTGGTDTQYF.

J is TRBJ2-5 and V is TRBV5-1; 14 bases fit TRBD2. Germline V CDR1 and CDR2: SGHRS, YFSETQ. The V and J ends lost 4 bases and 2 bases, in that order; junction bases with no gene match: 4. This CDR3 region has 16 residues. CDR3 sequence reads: CASSAGLAGGQETQYF. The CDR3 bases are TGCGCCAGCAGCGCCGGACTAGCGGGGGGACAAGAGACCCAGTACTTC.

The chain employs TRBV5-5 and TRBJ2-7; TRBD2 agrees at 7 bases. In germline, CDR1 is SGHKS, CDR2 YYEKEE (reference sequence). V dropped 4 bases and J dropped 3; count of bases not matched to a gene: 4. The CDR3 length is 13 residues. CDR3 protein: CASSSGDLYEQYF. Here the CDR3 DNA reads TGTGCCAGCAGCAGCGGGGACCTCTACGAGCAGTACTTC.

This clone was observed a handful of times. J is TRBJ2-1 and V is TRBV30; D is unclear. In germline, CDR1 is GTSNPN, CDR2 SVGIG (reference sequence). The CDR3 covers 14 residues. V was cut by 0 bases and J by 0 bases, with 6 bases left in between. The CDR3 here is CAWSVIHSYNEQFF. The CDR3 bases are TGTGCCTGGAGTGTAATTCACTCCTACAATGAGCAGTTCTTC.

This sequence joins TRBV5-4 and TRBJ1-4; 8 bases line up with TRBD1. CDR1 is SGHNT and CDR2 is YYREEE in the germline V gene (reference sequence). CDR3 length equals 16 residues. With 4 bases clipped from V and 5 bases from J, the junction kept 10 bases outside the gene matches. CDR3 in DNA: TGTGCCAGCAGCCCTGGACAGGGCCCTACCAATGAAAAACTGTTTTTT. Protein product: CASSPGQGPTNEKLFF.

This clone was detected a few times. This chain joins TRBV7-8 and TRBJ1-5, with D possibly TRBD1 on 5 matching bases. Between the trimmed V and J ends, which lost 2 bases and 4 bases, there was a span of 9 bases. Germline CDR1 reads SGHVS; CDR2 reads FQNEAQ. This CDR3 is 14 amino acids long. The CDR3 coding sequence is TGTGCCAGCAGCTTACGACAGCAGAATCAGCCCCAGCATTTT. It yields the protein CASSLRQQNQPQHF.

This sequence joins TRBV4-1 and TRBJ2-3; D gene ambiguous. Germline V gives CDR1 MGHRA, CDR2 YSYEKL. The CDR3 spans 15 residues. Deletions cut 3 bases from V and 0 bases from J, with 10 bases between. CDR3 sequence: CASSHLGSSTDTQYF. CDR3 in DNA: TGCGCCAGCAGCCATCTCGGTTCTAGCACAGATACGCAGTATTTT.

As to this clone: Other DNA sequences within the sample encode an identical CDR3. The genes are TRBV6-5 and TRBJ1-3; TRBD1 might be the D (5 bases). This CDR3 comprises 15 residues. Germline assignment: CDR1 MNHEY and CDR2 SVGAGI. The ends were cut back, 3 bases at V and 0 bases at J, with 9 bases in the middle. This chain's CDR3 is CASSYQGNSGNTIYF. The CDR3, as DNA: TGTGCCAGCAGTTATCAGGGAAACTCTGGAAACACCATATATTTT.

The CDR3 DNA reads TGTGCCAGCAGCGGCGAGAGGAAGGATTCACCCCTCCACTTT. Its protein is CASSGERKDSPLHF. The J gene is TRBJ1-6, the V gene TRBV13; D remains unclear. Between the trimmed V and J ends, which lost 5 bases and 8 bases, there was a span of 13 bases. The CDR3 sequence is 14 residues long. Germline-derived CDR1 and CDR2 are PRHDT and FYEKMQ (reference sequence). Together with reference TRBV13 and TRBJ1-6, the CDR3 gives the full variable domain: AAGVIQSPRHLIKEKRETATLKCYPIPRHDTVYWYQQGPGQDPQFLISFYEKMQSDKGSIPDRFSAQQFSDYHSELNMSSLELGDSALYFCASSGERKDSPLHFGNGTRLTVT.

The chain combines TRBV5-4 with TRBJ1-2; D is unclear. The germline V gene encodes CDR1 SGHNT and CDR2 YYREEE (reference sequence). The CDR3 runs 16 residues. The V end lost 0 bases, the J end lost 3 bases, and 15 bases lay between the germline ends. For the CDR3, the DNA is TGTGCCAGCAGCTTGGGCGACCGGGTCTACGACTATGGCTACACCTTC. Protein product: CASSLGDRVYDYGYTF.

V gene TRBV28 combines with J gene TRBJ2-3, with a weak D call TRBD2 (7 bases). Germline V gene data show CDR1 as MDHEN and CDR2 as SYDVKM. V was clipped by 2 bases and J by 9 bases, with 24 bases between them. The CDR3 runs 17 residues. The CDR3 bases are TGTGCCAGCAGTTTAGGGGGGGCGCGTCAGCTTGGACTAACGCAGTATTTT. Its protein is CASSLGGARQLGLTQYF. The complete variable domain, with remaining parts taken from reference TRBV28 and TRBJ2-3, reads DVKVTQSSRYLVKRTGEKVFLECVQDMDHENMFWYRQDPGLGLRLIYFSYDVKMKEKGDIPEGYSVSREKKERFSLILESASTNQTSMYLCASSLGGARQLGLTQYFGPGTRLTVL.

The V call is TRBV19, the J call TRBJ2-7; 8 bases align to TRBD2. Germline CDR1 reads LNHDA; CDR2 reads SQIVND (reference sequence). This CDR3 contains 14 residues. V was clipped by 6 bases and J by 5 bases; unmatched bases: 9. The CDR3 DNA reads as TGTGCCAGTAGACCGGGGGGGGGACGCGACGAGCAGTACTTC. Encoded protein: CASRPGGGRDEQYF. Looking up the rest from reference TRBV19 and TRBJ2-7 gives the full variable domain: DGGITQSPKYLFRKEGQNVTLSCEQNLNHDAMYWYRQDPGQGLRLIYYSQIVNDFQKGDIAEGYSVSREKKESFPLTVTSAQKNPTAFYLCASRPGGGRDEQYFGPGTRLTVT.

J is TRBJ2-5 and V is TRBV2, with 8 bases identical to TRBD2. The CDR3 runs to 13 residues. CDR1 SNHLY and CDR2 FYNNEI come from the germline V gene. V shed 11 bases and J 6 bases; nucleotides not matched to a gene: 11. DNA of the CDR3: TGTGCCTCTAAGGGCGGGGGGCGACAGACCCAGTACTTC. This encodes CASKGGGRQTQYF.

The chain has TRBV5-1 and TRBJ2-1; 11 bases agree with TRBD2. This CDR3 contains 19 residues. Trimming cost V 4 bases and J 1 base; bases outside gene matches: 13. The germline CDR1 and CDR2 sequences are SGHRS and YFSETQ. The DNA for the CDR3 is TGCGCCAGCAGCAGCCAACTAGCGGGGGAAATTGAATCCTACAATGAGCAGTTCTTC. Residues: CASSSQLAGEIESYNEQFF.

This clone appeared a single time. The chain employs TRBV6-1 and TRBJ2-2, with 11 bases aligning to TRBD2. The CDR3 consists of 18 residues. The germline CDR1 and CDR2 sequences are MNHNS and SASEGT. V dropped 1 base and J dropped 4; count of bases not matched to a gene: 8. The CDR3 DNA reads TGTGCCAGCAGTGAAGAGGTACTAGCGGGGGCAGCCACCGGGGAGCTGTTTTTT. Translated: CASSEEVLAGAATGELFF.